These 3 T cell receptor beta chains came from one sample sequenced in a study of T cell changes during pregnancy in multiple sclerosis. Assay: immunoSEQ multiplex PCR; the TCRdb copy retains only in-frame clones and omits some. The sample has about 39,000 clones, 80% to 85% seen once. This sample comprised CD4+ T cells from peripheral blood mononuclear cells, obtained before pregnancy. The source of these receptors is a female donor with multiple sclerosis, enrolled in a pregnancy study.

The rearrangement links TRBV4-2 to TRBJ1-2, with TRBD1 matching 11 bases. Looked up from germline, CDR1 is LGHNA and CDR2 is YNFKEQ. This CDR3 is built from 16 residues. With V trimmed by 1 base and J by 5 bases, 6 bases remained unmatched. As DNA, the CDR3 is TGTGCCAGCAGCCAAGCGGGGACAGGGGGACAATATGGCTACACCTTC. Residues: CASSQAGTGGQYGYTF.

The genes are TRBV10-1 and TRBJ1-3; D unresolved. In germline, CDR1 is WNHNN, CDR2 SYGVQD (reference sequence). V lost 3 bases and J lost 0, with 12 bases in between. This CDR3 has 16 amino acids. This CDR3 is CASSDSLGTSGNTIYF. The CDR3 region has the DNA TGCGCCAGCAGTGACTCACTCGGTACCTCTGGAAACACCATATATTTT.

The rearrangement joins TRBV5-1 to TRBJ2-4; 11 bases map to TRBD2. CDR1 is SGHRS and CDR2 is YFSETQ in the germline V gene. CDR3 length equals 15 residues. V dropped 0 bases and J dropped 8; count of bases not matched to a gene: 4. The DNA of the CDR3 is TGCGCCAGCAGCTTGGATAGCGGGGGGGCGGACATTCAGTACTTC. The encoded protein is CASSLDSGGADIQYF.